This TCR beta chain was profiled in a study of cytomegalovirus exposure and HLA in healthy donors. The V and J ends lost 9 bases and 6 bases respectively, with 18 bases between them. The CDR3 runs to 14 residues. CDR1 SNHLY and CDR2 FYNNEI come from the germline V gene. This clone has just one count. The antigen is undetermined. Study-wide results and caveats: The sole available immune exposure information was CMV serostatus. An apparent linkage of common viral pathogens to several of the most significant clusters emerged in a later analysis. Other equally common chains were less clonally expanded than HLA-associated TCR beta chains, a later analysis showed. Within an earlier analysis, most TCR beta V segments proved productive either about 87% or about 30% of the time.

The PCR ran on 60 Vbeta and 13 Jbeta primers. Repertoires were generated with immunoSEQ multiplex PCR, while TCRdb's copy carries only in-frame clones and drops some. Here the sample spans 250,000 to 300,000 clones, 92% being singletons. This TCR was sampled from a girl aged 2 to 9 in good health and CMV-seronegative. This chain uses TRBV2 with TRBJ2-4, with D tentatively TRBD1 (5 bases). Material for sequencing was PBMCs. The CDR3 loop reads CASIVRGLGNIQYF. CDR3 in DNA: TGTGCCAGTATCGTTAGGGGATTAGGAAACATTCAGTACTTC.